The 30 T cell receptor beta chains listed next were all sequenced from one sample in a study of T cell repertoires in ileal Crohn's disease. Surgical specimens yielded lamina propria lymphocytes, which were density-gradient separated and then sorted. TCRdb's table, derived via immunoSEQ multiplex PCR, lists solely in-frame clones and lacks some. The sample consists of 2,000 to 2,500 clones, 60% to 75% of them appearing once. Input material: CD8+ T cells from ileum. These receptors came from an adult with Crohn's disease. Some clones in this sample may be carry-over from other donors' samples.

The J gene is TRBJ2-1, the V gene TRBV29-1; tentatively, D is TRBD1 (6 bases). The CDR3 sequence is 16 residues long. The germline V gene has CDR1 SQVTM and CDR2 ANQGSEA. V was shortened by 6 bases and J by 8 bases, with 26 bases between the two germline ends. CDR3 sequence reads: CSVETRSGTNLHEQFF. The CDR3 DNA follows: TGCAGCGTCGAAACCAGGTCCGGGACAAATCTCCATGAGCAGTTCTTC.

V and J are TRBV11-3 and TRBJ1-1, with TRBD1 matching over 7 bases. The CDR3 length is 16 residues. Losses at the gene ends were 4 bases for V and 0 bases for J; bases not matched to a gene: 8. CDR1 is SGHNT and CDR2 is YENEEA in the germline V gene. Here the CDR3 reads CASSSQGGYLNTEAFF. For the CDR3, the DNA is TGTGCCAGCAGCTCCCAGGGGGGCTACCTGAACACTGAAGCTTTCTTT. Full variable domain (outside the CDR3, taken from reference TRBV11-3 and TRBJ1-1): EAGVVQSPRYKIIEKKQPVAFWCNPISGHNTLYWYLQNLGQGPELLIRYENEEAVDDSQLPKDRFSAERLKGVDSTLKIQPAELGDSAVYLCASSSQGGYLNTEAFFGQGTRLTVV.

V is TRBV27 and J is TRBJ1-5; D is unresolved. The CDR3 totals 13 residues. CDR1 is MNHEY and CDR2 is SMNVEV in the germline V gene (reference sequence). Between the trimmed V and J ends, which lost 6 bases and 0 bases, there was a span of 6 bases. CDR3: CASRLYSNQPQHF. In nucleotides, the CDR3 is TGTGCCAGCAGGCTCTATAGCAATCAGCCCCAGCATTTT.

The chain has TRBV6-5 and TRBJ2-5; 10 bases line up with TRBD1. Germline-derived CDR1 and CDR2 are MNHEY and SVGAGI. After removal of 2 bases from V and 4 bases from J, the junction contained 4 bases not matched to a gene. The CDR3 sequence is 15 residues long. The CDR3 DNA is TGTGCCAGCAGTTACGGGACAGGGGTGCGAGAGACCCAGTACTTC. It yields the protein CASSYGTGVRETQYF.

This clone is medium-sized by share. The chain has TRBV19 and TRBJ2-1, with unresolved D. The CDR3 totals 11 residues. Trimming shortened V by 3 bases and J by 6 bases, and 3 bases separated the two germline ends. Germline V gene data show CDR1 as LNHDA and CDR2 as SQIVND (reference sequence). The CDR3 spells CASSMSNEQFF. The CDR3 DNA reads as TGTGCCAGTAGTATGAGCAATGAGCAGTTCTTC.

The V gene is TRBV4-2, the J gene TRBJ2-5, with TRBD1 matching 8 bases. V lost 1 base to trimming and J lost 3 bases; unmatched junction nucleotides: 4. CDR1 LGHNA and CDR2 YNFKEQ come from the germline V gene. This CDR3 comprises 15 residues. Here the CDR3 reads CASSQVSDREETQYF. CDR3 bases: TGTGCCAGCAGCCAAGTCTCGGACAGGGAAGAGACCCAGTACTTC.

The V and J genes are TRBV5-1 and TRBJ1-1, with TRBD1 identical over 7 bases. After removal of 4 bases from V and 0 bases from J, the junction contained 9 bases not matched to a gene. Germline assignment: CDR1 SGHRS and CDR2 YFSETQ. The CDR3 sequence is 16 residues long. CDR3 in DNA: TGCGCCAGCAGCGTGGAGACAGGGAACATGAACACTGAAGCTTTCTTT. It encodes CASSVETGNMNTEAFF.

There are a few counts of this clone. The chain recombines TRBV4-3 with TRBJ2-3; D gene ambiguous. Per germline, CDR1 LGHNA and CDR2 YSLEER. V dropped 2 bases and J dropped 0 bases, with 12 bases sitting between them. This CDR3 comprises 16 residues. CDR3 region: CASSQYLATSTDTQYF. The DNA of the CDR3 is TGCGCCAGCAGCCAATACTTAGCCACTAGCACAGATACGCAGTATTTT.

This clone was recorded a few times. The chain links TRBV5-4 to TRBJ2-1; 8 bases are shared with TRBD2. The CDR3 sequence is 15 residues long. CDR1 and CDR2 from the germline V gene are SGHNT and YYREEE (reference sequence). V lost 0 bases, J lost 6 bases, and 5 bases stayed unmatched. DNA of the CDR3: TGTGCCAGCAGCTTGGACCTAGCGGGTGGCAATGAGCAGTTCTTC. This encodes CASSLDLAGGNEQFF.

This rearrangement joins TRBV6-5 to TRBJ2-7; no clear D gene. Germline lookup yields CDR1 MNHEY and CDR2 SVGAGI. The CDR3 has 15 amino acids. V was shortened by 0 bases and J by 2 bases, with 11 bases between the two germline ends. CDR3 region: CASSYSEQQAYEQYF. In nucleotides, the CDR3 is TGTGCCAGCAGTTACTCTGAACAGCAAGCCTACGAGCAGTACTTC.

The chain joins TRBV30 to TRBJ1-1; D remains ambiguous. The CDR3 has 13 residues. Trimming took 5 bases from V and 1 from J, leaving 11 bases between them. Germline-derived CDR1 and CDR2 are GTSNPN and SVGIG (reference sequence). CDR3 bases: TGTGCCTGGCAACGGGTAGGGAACACTGAAGCTTTCTTT. Its translation is CAWQRVGNTEAFF.

This chain joins TRBV4-3 and TRBJ2-7, with TRBD1 matching over 7 bases. Per germline, CDR1 LGHNA and CDR2 YSLEER. The ends lost 0 bases at V and 5 bases at J; junction bases unmatched: 4. This CDR3 is 14 amino acids long. The DNA of the CDR3 is TGCGCCAGCAGCCAAGATCGGACAGGCCACGAGCAGTACTTC. Its protein is CASSQDRTGHEQYF.

The chain employs TRBV2 and TRBJ2-7; D might be TRBD2 (7 bases). CDR3 length equals 13 residues. CDR1 SNHLY and CDR2 FYNNEI come from the germline V gene. V was shortened by 6 bases and J by 6 bases, with 15 bases between the two germline ends. CDR3 nucleotides: TGTGCCAGCAGCCTCCAGGGGAGGGGCGAGCAGTACTTC. Amino acids: CASSLQGRGEQYF. The whole variable domain, remainder taken from reference TRBV2 and TRBJ2-7, is EPEVTQTPSHQVTQMGQEVILRCVPISNHLYFYWYRQILGQKVEFLVSFYNNEISEKSEIFDDQFSVERPDGSNFTLKIRSTKLEDSAMYFCASSLQGRGEQYFGPGTRLTVT.

This clone appeared once. The V call is TRBV29-1, the J call TRBJ2-7; 8 bases agree with TRBD1. The CDR3 has 14 amino acids. V lost 2 bases to trimming and J lost 3 bases; unmatched junction nucleotides: 6. Germline-derived CDR1 and CDR2 are SQVTM and ANQGSEA. Written as DNA, the CDR3 is TGCAGCGTTGAACTCCCGGACAGGGACTACGAGCAGTACTTC. It translates to CSVELPDRDYEQYF.

The chain employs TRBV19 and TRBJ1-1; unclear D gene. Germline loops: CDR1 LNHDA, CDR2 SQIVND (reference sequence). The CDR3 has 13 residues. V was trimmed by 0 bases and J by 7 bases, leaving 9 bases between them. In nucleotides, the CDR3 is TGTGCCAGTAGTATAGAGGGCACCCGTGAAGCTTTCTTT. This encodes CASSIEGTREAFF.

The CDR3 protein is CASSQDLRGADTQYF. The CDR3 region has the DNA TGTGCCAGCAGCCAAGATTTAAGGGGCGCAGATACGCAGTATTTT. The chain combines TRBV4-2 with TRBJ2-3, with D possibly being TRBD1 (5 bases). V was clipped by 0 bases and J by 4 bases, with 11 bases between them. From germline, CDR1 is LGHNA and CDR2 YNFKEQ. This CDR3 has 15 residues.

The chain employs TRBV27 and TRBJ1-3; unclear D gene. This CDR3 has 18 amino acids. The V gene lost 1 base and the J gene lost 1 base, with 17 bases spanning the gap. Germline CDR1 reads MNHEY; CDR2 reads SMNVEV (reference sequence). In DNA, the CDR3 is TGTGCCAGCAGTTTATTCCGCCCGGTTTCAGGATCTGGAAACACCATATATTTT. Translating gives CASSLFRPVSGSGNTIYF.

The V and J genes are TRBV30 and TRBJ1-2, with no clear D. The V and J ends lost 1 base and 8 bases respectively, with 11 bases between them. Germline values: CDR1 GTSNPN, CDR2 SVGIG (reference sequence). The CDR3 covers 12 residues. The CDR3 nucleotides are TGTGCCTGGAGTGGAATACCAGGAGGCTACACCTTC. This gives the protein CAWSGIPGGYTF.

This rearrangement joins TRBV7-2 to TRBJ2-3; TRBD2 agrees at 12 bases. With 3 bases clipped from V and 3 bases from J, the junction kept 1 base outside the gene matches. The CDR3 sequence is 15 residues long. Germline assignment: CDR1 SGHTA and CDR2 FQGNSA. CDR3 coding DNA: TGTGCCAGCAGCTTGACTAGCGGGAGTACAGATACGCAGTATTTT. Translation: CASSLTSGSTDTQYF.

This chain connects TRBV4-3 to TRBJ2-7, with a possible D match to TRBD1 (5 bases). The V end was cut by 0 bases, the J end by 2 bases, with 14 bases between. This CDR3 has 16 amino acids. The V gene's germline CDR1 is LGHNA and CDR2 YSLEER. In DNA, the CDR3 is TGCGCCAGCAGCCAAGACGGGCCACCAGGGCCCTACGAGCAGTACTTC. Translated, it gives CASSQDGPPGPYEQYF.

V and J are TRBV28 and TRBJ2-7, with TRBD2 matching 9 bases. The length of the CDR3 is 14 residues. J was trimmed by 5 bases and V by 4 bases; bases with no gene match: 6. Germline lookup yields CDR1 MDHEN and CDR2 SYDVKM. The DNA for the CDR3 is TGTGCCAGCAGTTCTGCGGGAGGGCATGACGAGCAGTACTTC. This gives the protein CASSSAGGHDEQYF.

The chain employs TRBV5-5 and TRBJ2-7; D is unclear. Trimming left V 4 bases short and J 6 bases short, with 17 bases between. This CDR3 is built from 14 residues. Germline CDR1 reads SGHKS; CDR2 reads YYEKEE (reference sequence). CDR3 sequence: CASSLTPGFGEQYF. The CDR3 DNA reads TGTGCCAGCAGCCTCACCCCGGGTTTCGGCGAGCAGTACTTC.

The chain carries TRBV28 and TRBJ2-3; TRBD1 is a possible D gene (7 bases). Germline V CDR1 and CDR2: MDHEN, SYDVKM. This CDR3 comprises 14 residues. The V gene lost 1 base and the J gene lost 5 bases, with 10 bases spanning the gap. Here the CDR3 reads CASSLFRGVDTQYF. The DNA of the CDR3 is TGTGCCAGCAGTTTATTCAGGGGGGTAGATACGCAGTATTTT.

The chain combines TRBV27 with TRBJ2-3, with D unclear. Trimming took 1 base from V and 4 from J, leaving 6 bases between them. The length of the CDR3 is 13 residues. CDR1 is MNHEY, CDR2 SMNVEV, per germline (reference sequence). CDR3 loop: CASSLFRSDTQYF. CDR3 nucleotides: TGTGCCAGCAGTTTATTCAGATCAGATACGCAGTATTTT.

This rearrangement joins TRBV7-3 to TRBJ2-7, with 12 positions matching TRBD1. Germline V lookup: CDR1 SGHTA, CDR2 FQGTGA. CDR3 length: 14 amino acids. The V and J ends lost 5 bases and 4 bases, in that order; junction bases with no gene match: 3. The CDR3 DNA sequence: TGTGCCAGCAGCCCGGGACAGGGGGCATACGAGCAGTACTTC. Its translation: CASSPGQGAYEQYF.

The V and J genes are TRBV13 and TRBJ2-7; 8 bases line up with TRBD1. The CDR3 is 14 residues long. V dropped 8 bases and J dropped 2; count of bases not matched to a gene: 8. Germline lookup yields CDR1 PRHDT and CDR2 FYEKMQ (reference sequence). CDR3 protein: CASEPATGAYEQYF. The CDR3 DNA follows: TGTGCCAGCGAACCGGCGACAGGGGCCTACGAGCAGTACTTC.

This chain links TRBV28 with TRBJ2-1; 12 positions agree with TRBD2. Losses at the gene ends were 2 bases for V and 1 base for J; bases not matched to a gene: 18. The germline V gene has CDR1 MDHEN and CDR2 SYDVKM. This CDR3 contains 22 residues. Here the CDR3 reads CASSLRGLKGLAGPLSYNEQFF. Here the CDR3 DNA reads TGTGCCAGCAGTTTAAGGGGGCTCAAAGGACTAGCGGGACCACTATCCTACAATGAGCAGTTCTTC.

The V gene is TRBV4-3, the J gene TRBJ2-2, with D tentatively TRBD2 (7 bases). V gave up 6 bases and J gave up 4 bases, with 12 bases separating them. The CDR3 covers 14 residues. Per germline, CDR1 LGHNA and CDR2 YSLEER. CDR3 DNA sequence: TGCGCCAGCAGTCGGGGGGCGAGCACCGGGGAGCTGTTTTTT. Translating it yields CASSRGASTGELFF.

This chain joins TRBV28 and TRBJ1-5; tentatively, D is TRBD1 (5 bases). Per germline, CDR1 MDHEN and CDR2 SYDVKM. Trimming took 5 bases from V and 6 from J, leaving 17 bases between them. The CDR3 loop spans 15 amino acids. CDR3 protein: CASSPATVRVQPQHF. The CDR3 bases are TGTGCCAGCAGTCCAGCGACAGTTCGGGTTCAGCCCCAGCATTTT.

This clone was found once. This chain connects TRBV4-2 to TRBJ2-7, with 8 bases aligning to TRBD1. This CDR3 has 16 amino acids. Germline CDR1 reads LGHNA; CDR2 reads YNFKEQ. Unmatched junction bases numbered 10, after V lost 0 bases and J lost 6 bases. CDR3 in amino acids: CASSQDGVRTGSEQYF. In DNA, the CDR3 is TGTGCCAGCAGCCAAGATGGGGTTAGGACAGGGAGCGAGCAGTACTTC.